This T cell receptor (beta chain) was obtained from a study of response to subunit inactivated influenza vaccine. Using its own MiXCR run on the RT-PCR reads, TCRdb lists one record per CDR3 protein. The table records 500,000 to 750,000 distinct CDR3 sequences, 12% to 15% of them present only once. CDR3 size: 17 residues. Germline-derived CDR1 and CDR2 are DFQATT and SNEGSKA (reference sequence). The trim removed 5 bases at V and 0 bases at J, leaving 6 bases unmatched. V gene TRBV20-1 combines with J gene TRBJ2-4; 14 bases are shared with TRBD2. The receptor comes from a man aged 50 to 59 who received an inactivated influenza vaccine. This sample comprised PBMCs from blood, obtained roughly 12 days after vaccination. As DNA, the CDR3 is TGCAGTGCTGCCGGGACTAGCGGGGGAGTAGCCAAAAACATTCAGTACTTC. Protein sequence: CSAAGTSGGVAKNIQYF.